This TCR beta chain comes out of a study of T-cell reconstitution after alpha-beta-depleted transplantation in children. The table lists this clonotype with a few counts. A TCRbeta library incorporating unique molecular identifiers was prepared. Each CDR3 protein is one row after TCRdb ran MiXCR on the PCR reads. The sample has 700,000 to 950,000 distinct CDR3 sequences, less than 20% seen once. Unmatched junction bases numbered 10, after V lost 3 bases and J lost 3 bases. The CDR3 has 16 residues. Germline V gives CDR1 KGHSH, CDR2 LQKENI. This sample comprised PBMCs, mostly from graft donor cells, obtained 360 days after TCRalphabeta/CD19-depleted stem cell transplant. The chain recombines TRBV18 with TRBJ2-7, with 8 bases fitting TRBD1. This TCR derives from a male patient under 18 who had a stem cell transplant for acute lymphoblastic leukemia, so the T cells may come from the graft donor. The chain's CDR3 is CASSPLAGTGYYEQYF. Written as DNA, the CDR3 is TGTGCCAGCTCACCTCTCGCCGGGACAGGCTACTACGAGCAGTACTTC.